A selection of T cell receptor beta chains follows, all from one sample in a study of CD8 T cells in ankylosing spondylitis. Each CDR3 protein gets one entry after TCRdb re-called the 5' RACE reads with MiXCR. Among 50,000 to 70,000 distinct CDR3 sequences, under 7.5% were seen once, and the ten largest hold 5%. The sample was synovial fluid, either unsorted or a sorted T cell fraction (not recorded which). The receptor set was obtained from a male donor with ankylosing spondylitis. Both conserved end residues are part of each CDR3. A D gene is named only where the DNA matches it firmly. Rows may omit the clone size; those that give it use once, few, many or a size class.

CASSPAVRNEQFF	TGTGCCAGCAGCCCGGCCGTCCGGAATGAGCAGTTCTTC	TRBV5-5	TRBJ2-1	.	few
CSVETSSNQPQHF	TGCAGCGTTGAAACCAGTAGCAATCAGCCCCAGCATTTT	TRBV29-1	TRBJ1-5	.	few
CASSLELRPTETQYF	TGTGCCAGCAGCTTAGAGCTCCGACCTACCGAGACCCAGTACTTC	TRBV7-2	TRBJ2-5	.	.
CASSPRQGNAETQYF	TGTGCCAGCAGCCCCCGACAGGGAAACGCAGAGACCCAGTACTTC	TRBV11-3	TRBJ2-5	TRBD1	few
CSAHHIAGHGELFF	TGCAGTGCTCATCATATAGCGGGACACGGGGAGCTGTTTTTT	TRBV20-1	TRBJ2-2	TRBD2	few
CASSLLAGGPGGELFF	TGTGCCAGCAGCCTATTAGCGGGAGGGCCGGGCGGGGAGCTGTTTTTT	TRBV12-3/TRBV12-4	TRBJ2-2	TRBD2	many
CASSLETGTNEKLFF	TGCGCCAGCAGCTTGGAGACGGGAACTAATGAAAAACTGTTTTTT	TRBV5-1	TRBJ1-4	.	many
CASSQDKLNTDTQYF	TGCGCCAGCAGCCAAGATAAACTAAACACAGATACGCAGTATTTT	TRBV4-3	TRBJ2-3	.	few
CASSPYPGTEGGEQYF	TGTGCCAGCTCACCCTACCCCGGGACAGAGGGTGGGGAGCAGTACTTC	TRBV18	TRBJ2-7	TRBD1	few
CASSEAVFLTSGKTYEQYF	TGTGCCAGCAGTGAAGCGGTTTTTTTGACTAGCGGTAAAACCTACGAGCAGTACTTC	TRBV2	TRBJ2-7	TRBD2	.
CSAGYRGTEAFF	TGCAGCGCGGGATACAGGGGTACTGAAGCTTTCTTT	TRBV29-1	TRBJ1-1	TRBD1	many
CASREIRGNEQFF	TGCGCCAGCAGGGAGATTAGGGGGAATGAGCAGTTCTTC	TRBV5-1	TRBJ2-1	.	many
CASSPTWRWGSYNEQFF	TGTGCCAGCAGCCCGACCTGGCGGTGGGGTTCCTACAATGAGCAGTTCTTC	TRBV3-1	TRBJ2-1	.	few
CASSLAAAQRNTEAFF	TGTGCCAGCAGCTTGGCCGCGGCACAACGGAACACTGAAGCTTTCTTT	TRBV5-4	TRBJ1-1	.	few
CASRGTGYSNQPQHF	TGTGCCAGCAGGGGGACAGGTTATAGCAATCAGCCCCAGCATTTT	TRBV2	TRBJ1-5	TRBD1	.
CSARVLHGNEKLFF	TGCAGTGCTAGAGTTTTACACGGAAATGAAAAACTGTTTTTT	TRBV20-1	TRBJ1-4	.	many
CASSLQVTGELFF	TGTGCCAGCAGCTTACAGGTCACAGGGGAGCTGTTTTTT	TRBV28	TRBJ2-2	.	many
CSARGGTVTGNTIYF	TGCAGTGCTAGAGGGGGGACAGTTACTGGAAACACCATATATTTT	TRBV20-1	TRBJ1-3	TRBD1	few
CSVFEPMAEAFF	TGCAGCGTCTTCGAACCAATGGCTGAAGCTTTCTTT	TRBV29-1	TRBJ1-1	.	many
CASSQDSGFTGELFF	TGCGCCAGCAGCCAAGATTCTGGGTTCACCGGGGAGCTGTTTTTT	TRBV4-1	TRBJ2-2	.	.
CATSDSELAQETQYF	TGTGCCACCAGTGATTCCGAGCTCGCCCAAGAGACCCAGTACTTC	TRBV24-1	TRBJ2-5	.	many
CASRDRVGAYEQYF	TGTGCCAGCAGGGACAGGGTGGGGGCCTACGAGCAGTACTTC	TRBV28	TRBJ2-7	TRBD1	many
CSATTATEYQETQYF	TGCAGTGCAACGACCGCCACAGAATACCAAGAGACCCAGTACTTC	TRBV20-1	TRBJ2-5	.	many
CASSQAAGGGTGELFF	TGCGCCAGCAGCCAAGCAGCGGGAGGTGGAACCGGGGAGCTGTTTTTT	TRBV4-1	TRBJ2-2	TRBD2	many
CASSTPGQGHTEAFF	TGTGCCAGCAGTACCCCGGGACAGGGGCACACTGAAGCTTTCTTT	TRBV12-3/TRBV12-4	TRBJ1-1	TRBD1	many
CASSLEGGTTDTQYF	TGCGCCAGCAGCTTGGAAGGAGGAACCACAGATACGCAGTATTTT	TRBV5-1	TRBJ2-3	.	many
CASSPLAGTSDNEQFF	TGTGCCAGCAGCCCTCTAGCGGGGACATCCGACAATGAGCAGTTCTTC	TRBV3-1	TRBJ2-1	TRBD2	.
CSVEGMDTTQYF	TGCAGCGTTGAAGGGATGGACACGACCCAGTACTTC	TRBV29-1	TRBJ2-5	.	many
CASSEMSAEAFF	TGTGCCAGCAGTGAGATGAGCGCTGAAGCTTTCTTT	TRBV6-1	TRBJ1-1	.	few
CSELAGSTDTQYF	TGCAGCGAGCTAGCGGGGAGCACAGATACGCAGTATTTT	TRBV29-1	TRBJ2-3	TRBD2	medium-sized
CASSPGQDTDTQYF	TGCGCCAGCAGCCCAGGACAAGACACAGATACGCAGTATTTT	TRBV4-3	TRBJ2-3	.	many
CASSRWGRTDNEQFF	TGTGCCAGCAGCCGGTGGGGGAGGACTGACAATGAGCAGTTCTTC	TRBV14	TRBJ2-1	.	many
CSALFYDGYTF	TGCAGTGCCCTGTTTTATGATGGCTACACCTTC	TRBV20-1	TRBJ1-2	.	many
CASSVLGSDEQYF	TGCGCCAGCAGCGTGTTAGGTTCCGACGAGCAGTACTTC	TRBV5-1	TRBJ2-7	.	many
CASSLGLGVGELFF	TGCGCCAGCAGCTTGGGACTTGGCGTCGGGGAGCTGTTTTTT	TRBV5-1	TRBJ2-2	.	few
CAISENRDRGTEAFF	TGTGCCATCAGTGAGAACCGGGACAGGGGAACTGAAGCTTTCTTT	TRBV10-3	TRBJ1-1	TRBD1	.